This T cell receptor (beta chain) was obtained from a study of blood T cell repertoires in COVID-19. Study-wide background: The study drew acute and convalescent COVID-19 samples from the United States, Italy and Spain.

CDR1 and CDR2 from the germline V gene are SQVTM and ANQGSEA. CDR3 size: 11 residues. Trimming stripped 4 bases from V and 7 bases from J, with 8 bases between. Living in about two dozen US areas, the participants were between roughly 18 and 90 years of age. In Cohort 3, a recovered donor had either two negative PCRs, clearance, or symptom resolution. Method: immunoSEQ multiplex PCR; TCRdb's copy keeps in-frame clones and lacks some. The data contain a few hundred thousand clones, over 75% of them singletons. The gene calls are TRBV29-1 and TRBJ2-1; D is perhaps TRBD2 (5 bases). The TCR sequence derives from a woman aged 40 to 55 who had recovered from COVID-19. Sequenced material: PBMCs or T cells enriched from blood (not recorded which). In DNA, the CDR3 is TGCAGCGTTGGGAGCGGAAATGAGCAGTTCTTC. Encoded protein: CSVGSGNEQFF.